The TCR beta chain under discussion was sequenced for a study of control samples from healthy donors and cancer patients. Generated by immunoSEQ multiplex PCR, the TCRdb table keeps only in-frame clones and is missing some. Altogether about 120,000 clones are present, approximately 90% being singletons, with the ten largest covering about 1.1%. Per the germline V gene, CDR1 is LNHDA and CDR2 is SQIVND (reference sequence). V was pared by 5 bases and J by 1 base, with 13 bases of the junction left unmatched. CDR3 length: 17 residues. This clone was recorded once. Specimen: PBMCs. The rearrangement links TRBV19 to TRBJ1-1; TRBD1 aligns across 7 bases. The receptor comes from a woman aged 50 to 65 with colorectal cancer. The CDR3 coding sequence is TGTGCCAGTAGTGCCGGGGACAGAGGGGTGGCGAACACTGAAGCTTTCTTT. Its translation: CASSAGDRGVANTEAFF.